These 3 T cell receptor beta chains were sequenced from one sample in a study of blood T cell repertoires in COVID-19. Repertoires were generated with immunoSEQ multiplex PCR, while TCRdb's copy carries only in-frame clones and drops some. The sample comprises around 160,000 clones, around 80% of which are singletons, and approximately 18% rests with the top ten. Sequencing input: peripheral blood. The receptor source for this set is a woman older than 75 with acute or convalescent COVID-19.

This chain connects TRBV18 to TRBJ2-3; TRBD2 matches 9 bases. Germline-derived CDR1 and CDR2 are KGHSH and LQKENI. With V trimmed by 6 bases and J by 2 bases, 9 bases remained unmatched. The CDR3 is 16 residues long. The CDR3 loop reads CASSRTSGPATDTQYF. CDR3 DNA: TGTGCCAGCTCTCGAACTAGCGGGCCAGCCACAGATACGCAGTATTTT. The full variable domain, with the rest looked up from reference TRBV18 and TRBJ2-3, is NAGVMQNPRHLVRRRGQEARLRCSPMKGHSHVYWYRQLPEEGLKFMVYLQKENIIDESGMPKERFSAEFPKEGPSILRIQQVVRGDSAAYFCASSRTSGPATDTQYFGPGTRLTVL.

The chain carries TRBV6-1 and TRBJ1-5; maybe TRBD1 (5 bases). Germline lookup yields CDR1 MNHNS and CDR2 SASEGT. The length of the CDR3 is 16 residues. V was cut by 3 bases and J by 2 bases, with 14 bases left in between. The CDR3 DNA reads as TGTGCCAGCAGTGAGATATCCTCGGGGGGCAATCAGCCCCAGCATTTT. Protein: CASSEISSGGNQPQHF.

The J gene is TRBJ1-1, the V gene TRBV9, with a weak D call TRBD1 (6 bases). The CDR3 sequence is 13 residues long. V gave up 1 base and J gave up 11 bases, with 15 bases separating them. Germline V gene sequence: CDR1 SGDLS, CDR2 YYNGEE. For the CDR3, the DNA is TGTGCCAGCAGCGTAAGTTTCCGGGACAAGGCTTTCTTT. Translating gives CASSVSFRDKAFF.